This T cell receptor (beta chain) was obtained from a study of T cells after yellow fever vaccination. TCRdb redid the calling of the 5' RACE reads with MiXCR, one entry per CDR3 protein. The sample carries about 320,000 distinct CDR3 sequences, around 10% recorded once. With regard to this clonotype: What it binds is not known.

Germline V gene data show CDR1 as SGHTA and CDR2 as FQGTGA. V lost 5 bases and J 4 bases, leaving 20 bases between the germline ends. There are 16 residues in the CDR3. Study results and caveats: Abundant clonotypes from the bulk population could contaminate FACS-sorted repertoires. Clonotype sharing between CD4 and CD8 compartments was small.

Here the sequenced sample was CD4+ T cells sorted from PBMCs, taken 45 days after the yellow fever booster vaccination. This sequence was found in a man aged 18-30 years who received the YFV17D yellow fever vaccine. The chain joins TRBV7-3 to TRBJ1-1; the D is unclear. The CDR3 sequence is CASSLGPTERGTEAFF. DNA of the CDR3: TGTGCCAGCAGCCTAGGTCCCACTGAACGGGGCACTGAAGCTTTCTTT.